This is a list of T cell receptor beta chains from one sample in a study of blood T cell repertoires in COVID-19. Some clones are missing from TCRdb's copy, which holds only in-frame ones; the method was immunoSEQ multiplex PCR. The sample holds under 80,000 clones, around 85% seen once. The sample taken for sequencing was peripheral blood. The origin of the receptors is a man at least 80 years old in a cohort sampled during active COVID-19. The CDR3 runs from the conserved cysteine through the conserved F or W. A D gene is named only where the DNA matches it firmly. Not all rows give a size; the values are once, few, many and, for expanded clones, a class.

clone size,J gene,V gene,D gene,CDR3 DNA,CDR3 protein
NA,TRBJ2-5,TRBV10-3,TRBD2,TGTGCCATCAGTCCTCGGACTAGCGGGATCCAAGAGACCCAGTACTTC,CAISPRTSGIQETQYF
NA,TRBJ2-3,TRBV16,NA,TGTGCCAGCAGCCAATTCCTGGGGCGAGGCACAGATACGCAGTATTTT,CASSQFLGRGTDTQYF
NA,TRBJ1-2,TRBV4-2,TRBD1,TGTGCCAGCAGCCAAGTTCGATGGGACAGGGCTAACTATGGCTACACCTTC,CASSQVRWDRANYGYTF
NA,TRBJ2-3,TRBV7-3,TRBD2,TGTGCCAGCAGCTCTAAGACTAGCGGGGGCGGCACAGATACGCAGTATTTT,CASSSKTSGGGTDTQYF
NA,TRBJ1-1,TRBV28,NA,TGTGCCACTCACGGCACTGAAGCTTTCTTT,CATHGTEAFF
NA,TRBJ2-5,TRBV2,TRBD1,TGTGCCAGCAGTGAGAACAGGGGTGGGGAGACCCAGTACTTC,CASSENRGGETQYF
NA,TRBJ2-5,TRBV19,NA,TGTGCCAGTAGTATAACAGCCTTTAGGGAGACCCAGTACTTC,CASSITAFRETQYF
NA,TRBJ2-3,TRBV18,NA,TGTGCCAGCTCACCACCGTCACAGGGCTCAGATACGCAGTATTTT,CASSPPSQGSDTQYF
few,TRBJ1-2,TRBV19,TRBD1,TGTGCCAGTAGTATAGCGACGACAGGGGGGCATGGCTACACCTTC,CASSIATTGGHGYTF
NA,TRBJ1-2,TRBV6-6,NA,TGTGCCAGCAGTTACTCACCGACAGACAACTATGGCTACACCTTC,CASSYSPTDNYGYTF
NA,TRBJ2-5,TRBV27,TRBD1,TGTGCCAGCAGTTTATCCGGGACAGGGATTGAAGAGACCCAGTACTTC,CASSLSGTGIEETQYF
NA,TRBJ2-1,TRBV13,NA,TGTGCCAGCAGCTTAGGAGGACACAAAAAACAGAAGTTCTTC,CASSLGGHKKQKFF
once,TRBJ1-1,TRBV5-5,TRBD1,TGTGCCAGCAGCCCAGGACAGGGGGCCGTACCTGGGAACACTGAAGCTTTCTTT,CASSPGQGAVPGNTEAFF
few,TRBJ1-5,TRBV6-5,NA,TGTGCCAGCAGTTCACAGGATCAGCCCCAGCATTTT,CASSSQDQPQHF
NA,TRBJ2-5,TRBV28,TRBD2,TGTGCCAGCAGTCGGATCGGGGGGGCCGCAGAGACCCAGTACTTC,CASSRIGGAAETQYF
NA,TRBJ1-2,TRBV5-1,NA,TGCGCCAGCAGCTTGGGACAGGAGGTAGAGGGCTACACCTTC,CASSLGQEVEGYTF
NA,TRBJ2-3,TRBV6-5,NA,TGTGCCAGCAGGACCGGGGGCACAGATACGCAGTATTTT,CASRTGGTDTQYF
once,TRBJ2-5,TRBV3-1/TRBV3-2,NA,TGTGCCAGCAGCCTCGAGGGGACCCAGTACTTC,CASSLEGTQYF
NA,TRBJ1-1,TRBV19,NA,TGTGCCAGTAGTCCCCCCGGGACTGAAGCTTTCTTT,CASSPPGTEAFF
few,TRBJ1-1,TRBV28,TRBD1,TGTGCCAGCAGTCAAGGGGACAGCTCCCTGGGGGCTTTCTTT,CASSQGDSSLGAFF
NA,TRBJ2-3,TRBV29-1,NA,TGCAGCGGGAGACAGGACTCGCATACGCAGTATTTT,CSGRQDSHTQYF
NA,TRBJ1-2,TRBV10-2,NA,TGCGCCAGCCGGAAGGGGCCCGATCGGGATGGCTACACCTTC,CASRKGPDRDGYTF
NA,TRBJ2-1,TRBV3-1/TRBV3-2,TRBD2,TGTGCCAGCAGCACCATGACTAGCGGGGGGGCCCATGAGCAGTTCTTC,CASSTMTSGGAHEQFF
NA,TRBJ2-5,TRBV7-7,TRBD2,TGTGCCAGCAGCGTGGGACTAGCGGGGGGGCTGGCTGAGACCCAGTACTTC,CASSVGLAGGLAETQYF
NA,TRBJ1-6,TRBV5-4,NA,TGTGCCAGCAGCTTGGGGGGGAGGGTATCACCCCTCCACTTT,CASSLGGRVSPLHF
few,TRBJ1-1,TRBV6-4,NA,TGTGCCAGCAGTGCCACTAGCACGAACACTGAAGCTTTCTTT,CASSATSTNTEAFF
NA,TRBJ2-3,TRBV10-3,TRBD1,TGTGCCATCAGCTCCGGGACAGGGTCCGCAGATACGCAGTATTTT,CAISSGTGSADTQYF
NA,TRBJ2-5,TRBV7-2,NA,TGTGCCAGCAGCTTAGGGTTTAGCCAAGAGACCCAGTACTTC,CASSLGFSQETQYF
few,TRBJ2-1,TRBV2,NA,TGTGCCAGCAGGAGGTGGTGGGGCGTTGAGCAGTTCTTC,CASRRWWGVEQFF
few,TRBJ1-5,TRBV10-3,NA,TGTGCCACTTCCAAACAGGGTTTGGGCCAGCCCCAGCATTTT,CATSKQGLGQPQHF
once,TRBJ2-5,TRBV7-8,NA,TGTGCCAGCAGCTTAGCCCCAACTGGCCAAGAGACCCAGTACTTC,CASSLAPTGQETQYF
NA,TRBJ2-3,TRBV7-9,TRBD2,TGTGCCAGCAGTCAGAGCGGGGGAGGCGATACGCAGTATTTT,CASSQSGGGDTQYF
NA,TRBJ1-6,TRBV7-7,NA,TGTGCCAGCAGCTTAGACAGGGCATCACCCCTCCACTTT,CASSLDRASPLHF
NA,TRBJ2-3,TRBV18,NA,TGTGCCAGCTCACCAGTGACTAGCACAGATACGCAGTATTTT,CASSPVTSTDTQYF
NA,TRBJ1-5,TRBV18,TRBD1,TGTGCCAGCTCACCCGGGACAGGGCGACTAGGGGCGCAGCCCCAGCATTTT,CASSPGTGRLGAQPQHF
NA,TRBJ2-5,TRBV19,TRBD1,TGTGCCAGTAGTATCGGACAGGGGCGGAGAGAGACCCAGTACTTC,CASSIGQGRRETQYF
NA,TRBJ1-1,TRBV29-1,NA,TGCAGCGTTGTTTTAAAATGGGGCACCACTGAAGCTTTCTTT,CSVVLKWGTTEAFF
few,TRBJ2-3,TRBV4-2,TRBD2,TGTGCCAGCAGCCAAGACGGGGGGGATACGCAGTATTTT,CASSQDGGDTQYF
once,TRBJ2-5,TRBV7-2,TRBD2,TGTGCCAGCAGCTCCGGGACTAGCGGGGGGGCCGAGACCCAGTACTTC,CASSSGTSGGAETQYF
NA,TRBJ2-7,TRBV4-3,NA,TGCGCCAGCAGCCAAGAGGGCAGGGGGGACGAGCAGTACTTC,CASSQEGRGDEQYF
NA,TRBJ2-3,TRBV14,TRBD1,TGTGCCAGCAGCTGGGACAGGGGACGGGGTACGCAGTATTTT,CASSWDRGRGTQYF
NA,TRBJ1-2,TRBV5-4,NA,TGTGCCAGCAGCTTGGCAGGGAATACACTTCGGGGCTACACCTTC,CASSLAGNTLRGYTF
NA,TRBJ1-1,TRBV12-5,NA,TGTGCTAGTGGTTTGAACGGTATGTCGGCTTTCTTT,CASGLNGMSAFF
NA,TRBJ2-4,TRBV7-8,TRBD1,TGTGCCAGCAGCTTAGGGGGACAGGGGGGATTTCAGTACTTC,CASSLGGQGGFQYF
NA,TRBJ1-2,TRBV7-2,TRBD1,TGTGCCAGCAGCTCCGGACAGGGAGCTACATATGGCTACACCTTC,CASSSGQGATYGYTF
NA,TRBJ2-1,TRBV14,TRBD2,TGTGCCAGCAGCCTGAGCGGGGGAGGCTACAATGAGCAGTTCTTC,CASSLSGGGYNEQFF
NA,TRBJ2-1,TRBV3-1/TRBV3-2,NA,TGTGCCAGCAGCCCAACACAGGGAAAAAATGAGCAGTTCTTC,CASSPTQGKNEQFF
NA,TRBJ2-6,TRBV18,TRBD1,TGTGCCAGCTCCTTGACAGGGAACTCTGGGGCCAACGTCCTGACTTTC,CASSLTGNSGANVLTF
NA,TRBJ1-4,TRBV3-1/TRBV3-2,TRBD1,TGTGCCAGCAGCCAAGCGACAGGGGCGGATGAAAAACTGTTTTTT,CASSQATGADEKLFF
NA,TRBJ2-2,TRBV3-1/TRBV3-2,TRBD2,TGTGCCAGCAGCCAGGGTCTAGCGGGGGGGCCTTTCGGGGAGCTGTTTTTT,CASSQGLAGGPFGELFF
NA,TRBJ1-1,TRBV28,NA,TGTGCCAGCAGCCCACCGAGGATGAACACTGAAGCTTTCTTT,CASSPPRMNTEAFF
NA,TRBJ1-1,TRBV4-1,NA,TGCGCCAGCAGCCAAGATAACTCGGCAGGGGAAGACACTGAAGCTTTCTTT,CASSQDNSAGEDTEAFF